This paragraph reports one TCR beta chain. Its antigen is currently not known. Base qualities were left out, and no much larger clone turns up one base away. The data are from a study of blood T cell repertoires in COVID-19 (dated by TCRdb to about 2020). Broadly, across the study: The collaborator samples originated in the United States, Italy and Spain and spanned the acute and convalescent phases of COVID-19. The prospective study material was composed of cDNA or gDNA derived from T cells, B-cell-depleted T cells, or PBMCs. Nearly every sample came with metadata listing a de-identified subject ID, COVID-19 status, age in years and sex. The samples were drawn from two sources: the first 160 participants of the ongoing ImmuneRACE study, and 1,200 or so subjects contributed by 6 global collaborators. The repertoires were made available in a free public database intended to serve as a resource for research on the immune response to SARS-CoV-2. The dataset comprised deeply sampled blood TCRbeta repertoires from subjects exposed to, actively infected with, or recovered from COVID-19. Where available, HLA class I and class II types were taken from metadata supplied by the sample provider and were not determined by assay-based typing.

General findings and caveats noted by the study authors: How much clinical and demographic metadata was included differed by source and by participant, and the metadata was provided uncurated.

Reading the germline V gene (reference sequence) gives CDR1 SGHKS and CDR2 YYEKEE. Reading from cysteine to phenylalanine, the CDR3 counts 16 amino acids. Of all the DNA, just the CDR3 is kept, 48 bases in frame from base 1. Between the V and J ends, shortened by 0 bases and 0 bases respectively, the junction contains 11 bases. Each collaborating institution followed its own protocols to collect whole blood in K2EDTA tubes. Collaborator samples were shipped for TCRbeta analysis as frozen whole blood, isolated PBMCs, or DNA extracted from either sample type. The immunoSEQ Assay, a bias-controlled multiplex PCR, was used to amplify TCRbeta CDR3 regions from genomic DNA. Concerning the study's data processing: The number of nucleated cells in each sample was estimated from the amplification of reference gene primers within the assay. To quantify the absolute abundance of each unique TCRbeta CDR3 rearrangement, sequence reads were collapsed and filtered. For each sample, productive Simpson clonality was calculated as the square root of Simpson's diversity index across productive rearrangements. This immuneACCESS table, as held by TCRdb, lists in-frame sequences with V and J called but not all clones. Of the missing ones, under half trace to an unresolved V gene in checked studies; the others have no known cause. The V and J calls and clone size are taken from that table; D and trimming were inferred from the DNA. The sample has approximately 230,000 clones on record, around nine tenths of them singletons. Jointly, the top ten make up under 1.5% of the sample.

The source is a man aged 80 or over with acute or convalescent COVID-19. The chain is made from TRBV5-5 and TRBJ2-3, with no D gene named confidently. Sequenced material: peripheral blood. CDR3 region: CASSLEPELSTDTQYF. The DNA sequence is given as TGTGCCAGCAGCTTGGAACCCGAGCTTAGCACAGATACGCAGTATTTT.